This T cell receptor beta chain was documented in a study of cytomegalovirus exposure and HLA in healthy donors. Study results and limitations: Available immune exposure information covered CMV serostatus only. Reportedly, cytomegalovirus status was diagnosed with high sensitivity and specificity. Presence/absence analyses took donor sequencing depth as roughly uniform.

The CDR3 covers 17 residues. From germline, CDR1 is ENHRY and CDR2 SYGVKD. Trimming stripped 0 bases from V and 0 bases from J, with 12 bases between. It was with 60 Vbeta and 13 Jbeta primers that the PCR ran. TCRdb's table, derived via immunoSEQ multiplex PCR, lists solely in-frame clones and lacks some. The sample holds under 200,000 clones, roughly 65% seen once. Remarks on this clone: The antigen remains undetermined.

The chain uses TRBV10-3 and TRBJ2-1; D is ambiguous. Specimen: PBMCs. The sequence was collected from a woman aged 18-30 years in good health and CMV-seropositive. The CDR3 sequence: CAISESFSPSSYNEQFF. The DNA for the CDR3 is TGTGCCATCAGTGAGTCTTTTAGCCCCAGCTCCTACAATGAGCAGTTCTTC.